What follows are 14 T cell receptor beta chains derived from one specimen sequenced in a study of CD8 T cells in Susac syndrome. When the RNA was reverse transcribed, random hexamers were used with an input of about 0.45 to 1 ug. MiXCR was run by TCRdb on the immunoSEQ multiplex PCR reads, yielding one entry per CDR3 protein. This sample has around 300,000 distinct CDR3 sequences, with approximately 85% found just once. The sample taken for sequencing was CD8+ T cells from PBMCs. These receptors came from a human donor with multiple sclerosis.

The chain is built from TRBV19 and TRBJ1-1, with no clear D. CDR3 length: 15 amino acids. Germline V gene lookup returns CDR1 LNHDA and CDR2 SQIVND (reference sequence). Between the trimmed V and J ends, which lost 5 bases and 7 bases, there was a span of 20 bases. The CDR3 DNA reads as TGTGCCAGTAGTCTTAGGGTGGTCCACCCCCTTGAAGCTTTCTTT. It encodes CASSLRVVHPLEAFF.

J is TRBJ2-3 and V is TRBV27; D ambiguous. This CDR3 contains 17 residues. The germline V gene encodes CDR1 MNHEY and CDR2 SMNVEV (reference sequence). Trimming stripped 6 bases from V and 2 bases from J, with 21 bases between. The CDR3 sequence is CASRPYPRRLHTDTQYF. The CDR3 DNA sequence: TGTGCCAGCAGGCCCTATCCCCGACGGCTCCACACAGATACGCAGTATTTT.

The gene calls are TRBV7-8 and TRBJ2-1; 9 nucleotides match TRBD1. From germline, CDR1 is SGHVS and CDR2 FQNEAQ. This CDR3 has 16 residues. V trimming: 0 bases; J trimming: 4 bases; junction bases outside the gene matches: 4. The DNA for the CDR3 is TGTGCCAGCAGCTTAGCTACCGGGACAGGGTACAATGAGCAGTTCTTC. This sequence encodes CASSLATGTGYNEQFF.

The chain is built from TRBV4-1 and TRBJ2-1; the match to TRBD2 covers 11 bases. The trim removed 3 bases at V and 4 bases at J, leaving 5 bases unmatched. This CDR3 contains 16 residues. The V gene's germline CDR1 is MGHRA and CDR2 YSYEKL. CDR3 protein: CASSQGLAAIYNEQFF. CDR3 DNA: TGCGCCAGCAGCCAGGGACTAGCGGCGATATACAATGAGCAGTTCTTC.

This chain joins TRBV6-2 or TRBV6-3 and TRBJ2-3; the match to TRBD2 covers 9 bases. V lost 6 bases and J lost 6; bases outside the gene matches: 10. There are 15 residues in the CDR3. Germline assignment: CDR1 MNHEY and CDR2 SVGEGT. CDR3 residues: CASRGGLAVRDTQYF. The DNA of the CDR3 is TGTGCCAGCAGGGGGGGACTAGCCGTGCGGGATACGCAGTATTTT.

This sequence joins TRBV5-6 and TRBJ2-3; D gene unclear. V was cut by 3 bases and J by 5 bases, with 13 bases left in between. From germline, CDR1 is SGHDT and CDR2 YYEEEE. This CDR3 has 14 residues. CDR3 residues: CASSSVGSEDTQYF. As DNA, the CDR3 is TGTGCCAGCAGCTCCGTGGGGTCCGAAGATACGCAGTATTTT.

A single count supports this clonotype. This chain connects TRBV7-2 to TRBJ2-7, with D tentatively TRBD1 (6 bases). The CDR3 length is 14 residues. Trimming left V 5 bases short and J 2 bases short, with 13 bases between. Germline loops: CDR1 SGHTA, CDR2 FQGNSA. The CDR3 DNA reads TGTGCCAGCAGCCCAGGGACAAATACCTACGAGCAGTACTTC. Translated, it gives CASSPGTNTYEQYF.

The chain couples TRBV28 to TRBJ2-2; no clear D. CDR3 size: 17 residues. Trimming took 6 bases from V and 2 from J, leaving 19 bases between them. CDR1 and CDR2 (germline): MDHEN, SYDVKM. CDR3 in DNA: TGTGCCAGCAGAATAAGGGTAGGGCAGAGCAACACCGGGGAGCTGTTTTTT. Translated, it gives CASRIRVGQSNTGELFF. Variable domain in full (rest from reference TRBV28 and TRBJ2-2): DVKVTQSSRYLVKRTGEKVFLECVQDMDHENMFWYRQDPGLGLRLIYFSYDVKMKEKGDIPEGYSVSREKKERFSLILESASTNQTSMYLCASRIRVGQSNTGELFFGEGSRLTVL.

In this sample, this clonotype turned up a few times. The rearrangement links TRBV11-2 to TRBJ2-1, with D maybe TRBD2 (5 bases). This CDR3 spans 15 amino acids. The germline V gene has CDR1 SGHAT and CDR2 FQNNGV. V was cut by 0 bases and J by 0 bases, with 6 bases left in between. CDR3 DNA sequence: TGTGCCAGCAGCTTAGAGGGGAGCTCCTACAATGAGCAGTTCTTC. Translation: CASSLEGSSYNEQFF.

V is TRBV5-1 and J is TRBJ1-1; no clear D gene. CDR3 length: 14 residues. The germline V gene encodes CDR1 SGHRS and CDR2 YFSETQ. Trimming shortened V by 0 bases and J by 3 bases, and 9 bases separated the two germline ends. The CDR3 nucleotides are TGCGCCAGCAGCTTGGAGTTTGTTTACACTGAAGCTTTCTTT. The encoded protein is CASSLEFVYTEAFF.

The chain carries TRBV4-3 and TRBJ2-7, with 8 nucleotides matching TRBD2. Germline V gene lookup returns CDR1 LGHNA and CDR2 YSLEER. After removal of 3 bases from V and 3 bases from J, the junction contained 10 bases not matched to a gene. CDR3 size: 16 residues. CDR3 nucleotide sequence: TGCGCCAGCAGCCAGACATCGACTAGCGTAGGCTACGAGCAGTACTTC. It specifies CASSQTSTSVGYEQYF.

The chain recombines TRBV29-1 with TRBJ2-1; 13 bases map to TRBD2. V shed 5 bases, J shed 6 bases, and the junction held 4 bases outside the gene matches. Germline CDR1 SQVTM, CDR2 ANQGSEA. The CDR3 contains 14 residues. The CDR3 spells CSVTGLAGVNEQFF. The DNA for the CDR3 is TGCAGCGTTACCGGACTAGCGGGGGTCAATGAGCAGTTCTTC.

This clonotype has only a few counts. The V and J genes are TRBV2 and TRBJ2-1; a weak D match, TRBD1 (6 bases). Germline V lookup: CDR1 SNHLY, CDR2 FYNNEI. The CDR3 contains 14 residues. Trimming cost V 3 bases and J 2 bases, with 8 bases left between them. CDR3 sequence (DNA): TGTGCCAGCAGTGAGGGACAAACCTACAATGAGCAGTTCTTC. Its protein is CASSEGQTYNEQFF.

The chain is built from TRBV27 and TRBJ1-5, with a possible D match to TRBD1 (6 bases). Looked up from germline, CDR1 is MNHEY and CDR2 is SMNVEV (reference sequence). With 0 bases removed from V and 2 bases from J, the gap between germline ends came to 14 bases. The CDR3 extends over 17 amino acids. CDR3 in DNA: TGTGCCAGCAGTTTATCTGGGGGGCTGGCTGGCAATCAGCCCCAGCATTTT. It encodes CASSLSGGLAGNQPQHF.